This T cell receptor (beta chain) was identified during a study of T-cell reconstitution after alpha-beta-depleted transplantation in children. Study-wide points: Among T cells one year after transplant, newly produced cells accounted for most counts and diversity.

This CDR3 contains 14 residues. Per germline, CDR1 MGHRA and CDR2 YSYEKL. V shed 2 bases and J shed 4 bases, with 9 bases lying between them. This clonotype was found a few times. What it binds is not known. Researchers prepared the TCRbeta library using unique molecular identifiers, the study reports. Each CDR3 protein is one row after TCRdb ran MiXCR on the PCR reads. The table records 500,000 to 600,000 distinct CDR3 sequences, about a quarter of them present only once. This material consisted of PBMCs, taken before TCRalphabeta/CD19-depleted stem cell transplant. This chain connects TRBV4-1 to TRBJ2-1; D gene unclear. The source is a boy under two years old with Wiskott-Aldrich syndrome, due to receive a stem cell transplant. CDR3 DNA sequence: TGCGCCAGCAGCCAACAGGAGACTTACAATGAGCAGTTCTTC. Its translation: CASSQQETYNEQFF.